These 14 T cell receptor beta chains share one sample of origin, sequenced in a study of shared clonotypes between healthy human individuals. TCRdb's copy holds only in-frame clones and misses some; the assay was immunoSEQ multiplex PCR. Of 1.6 million or so clones in the sample, roughly 98.5% were seen once. The specimen was naive CD4+ T cells sorted from blood. Regarding subset: CD45RA+ positively selected. The receptor source for this set is a man aged 30 to 39 in good health.

The rearrangement links TRBV7-3 to TRBJ1-1, with 7 bases that match TRBD1. Germline assignment: CDR1 SGHTA and CDR2 FQGTGA. This CDR3 is 15 amino acids long. Trimming removed 5 bases from V and 6 bases from J; junction bases left unmatched: 12. The CDR3 here is CASSTHRGGVAEAFF. The CDR3 coding sequence is TGTGCCAGCAGCACACACAGGGGAGGGGTCGCTGAAGCTTTCTTT.

Notes on this clone: A junction end diverges from the germline sequence, so it may reflect a read error. This chain uses TRBV5-8 with TRBJ1-5, with D unclear. Germline-derived CDR1 and CDR2 are SGHTS and YDEGEE. The CDR3 covers 15 residues. In DNA, the CDR3 is TGTGCCAGCAGCTTGGTGGTGGGGAGCAGTCAGCCCCAGCATTTT. Its protein is CASSLVVGSSQPQHF.

This chain links TRBV4-3 with TRBJ2-2, with 7 bases aligning to TRBD2. The CDR3 is 18 amino acids. Trimming cost V 0 bases and J 1 base; bases outside gene matches: 8. Germline V gene data show CDR1 as LGHNA and CDR2 as YSLEER. This chain's CDR3 is CASSQDGKSGKNTGELFF. CDR3 nucleotide sequence: TGCGCCAGCAGCCAAGACGGAAAAAGCGGGAAGAACACCGGGGAGCTGTTTTTT.

As for this clone: One junction end disagrees with the germline gene, perhaps due to a read error. This chain joins TRBV6-1 and TRBJ2-7; no definite D call. CDR1 is MNHNS and CDR2 is SASEGT in the germline V gene. This CDR3 spans 16 amino acids. CDR3 residues: CASREDPATGTYEQYF. The CDR3 DNA follows: TGTGCCAGCAGGGAAGATCCGGCCACGGGCACCTACGAGCAGTACTTC.

Details on this clone: Other DNA sequences in this sample translate to the same CDR3. This chain links TRBV27 with TRBJ1-1, with a weak D call TRBD1 (5 bases). This CDR3 spans 13 amino acids. Germline CDR1 and CDR2: MNHEY and SMNVEV (reference sequence). V lost 0 bases, J lost 4 bases, and 6 bases lay in between. CDR3 DNA sequence: TGTGCCAGCAGTTTATCGGGGGGCACTGAAGCTTTCTTT. This translates into CASSLSGGTEAFF.

The chain carries TRBV6-5 and TRBJ2-7, with 10 bases matching TRBD1. There are 15 residues in the CDR3. V lost 2 bases and J lost 6; bases outside the gene matches: 7. Germline lookup yields CDR1 MNHEY and CDR2 SVGAGI. Written as DNA, the CDR3 is TGTGCCAGCAGTTACAGGGACAGGGGCGAAAGCGAGCAGTACTTC. It specifies CASSYRDRGESEQYF.

V and J are TRBV7-9 and TRBJ2-2; D uncertain. The CDR3 is 14 amino acids. The ends were cut back, 11 bases at V and 6 bases at J, with 19 bases in the middle. Per germline, CDR1 SEHNR and CDR2 FQNEAQ (reference sequence). This CDR3 is CAARVVRGAGELFF. CDR3 DNA: TGTGCCGCCCGGGTAGTCCGTGGCGCCGGGGAGCTGTTTTTT.

This rearrangement joins TRBV9 to TRBJ2-7; 8 bases line up with TRBD1. This CDR3 is 16 amino acids long. With V trimmed by 2 bases and J by 5 bases, 12 bases remained unmatched. Germline CDR1 reads SGDLS; CDR2 reads YYNGEE. Here the CDR3 reads CASSVLPRQGIDEQYF. In DNA, the CDR3 is TGTGCCAGCAGCGTTCTCCCGCGACAGGGGATCGACGAGCAGTACTTC.

Of note for this clone: The sample holds other DNA sequences that translate to the same CDR3. The V and J genes are TRBV9 and TRBJ2-1; 10 positions agree with TRBD2. V shed 4 bases, J shed 3 bases, and the junction held 4 bases outside the gene matches. The germline CDR1 and CDR2 sequences are SGDLS and YYNGEE. This CDR3 has 15 residues. The CDR3 spells CASSSRTSGYNEQFF. CDR3 bases: TGTGCCAGCAGCTCAAGGACTAGCGGCTACAATGAGCAGTTCTTC.

The V gene is TRBV14, the J gene TRBJ2-5; 11 bases agree with TRBD2. Unmatched junction bases numbered 5, after V lost 1 base and J lost 4 bases. Germline assignment: CDR1 SGHDN and CDR2 FVKESK. The CDR3 extends over 16 amino acids. The DNA of the CDR3 is TGTGCCAGCAGCCAAGCCCTAGGACTAGCGGGAGAGACCCAGTACTTC. Protein sequence: CASSQALGLAGETQYF.

This chain uses TRBV4-3 with TRBJ2-2; weak D call: TRBD2 (6 bases). Germline V CDR1 and CDR2: LGHNA, YSLEER. V lost 4 bases and J lost 4, with 16 bases in between. The CDR3 consists of 16 residues. The CDR3, as DNA: TGCGCCAGCAGCCGGGACTCAATTAGCGGCACCGGGGAGCTGTTTTTT. Translated, it gives CASSRDSISGTGELFF.

The chain recombines TRBV6-4 with TRBJ1-2, with a weak D call TRBD1 (6 bases). Trimming took 10 bases from V and 4 from J, leaving 19 bases between them. CDR1 MRHNA and CDR2 SNTAGT come from the germline V gene. The CDR3 contains 14 residues. CDR3: CATSPGGRGYGYTF. CDR3 in DNA: TGTGCCACTTCCCCGGGGGGCCGAGGCTATGGCTACACCTTC.

This chain uses TRBV11-3 with TRBJ2-2, with 12 nucleotides matching TRBD1. CDR1 is SGHNT, CDR2 YENEEA, per germline. The trim removed 7 bases at V and 6 bases at J, leaving 6 bases unmatched. The CDR3 sequence is 15 residues long. CDR3 region: CASNSGTGGSGELFF. CDR3 sequence (DNA): TGTGCCAGCAACTCCGGGACAGGGGGCTCCGGGGAGCTGTTTTTT.

The chain joins TRBV10-3 to TRBJ2-7, with 11 bases matching TRBD2. This CDR3 spans 17 amino acids. Germline CDR1 reads ENHRY; CDR2 reads SYGVKD. V shed 7 bases and J 0 bases; nucleotides not matched to a gene: 11. The CDR3 protein is CAIKSTSGIAFSYEQYF. In DNA form, the CDR3 reads TGTGCCATCAAATCGACTAGCGGGATCGCTTTCTCCTACGAGCAGTACTTC.